The 30 T cell receptor beta chains given below trace back to one sample, sequenced in a study of shared clonotypes between healthy human individuals (TCRdb year 2020). The library was made by the immunoSEQ multiplex PCR assay. TCRdb's version of the immuneACCESS table is confined to in-frame rearrangements and falls short of the full clone set. An unresolved V gene accounts for under half of the shortfall where checked; the remainder is of unknown origin. This sample holds roughly 2.6 million clones; approximately 90% were observed only once. The ten largest account for around 0.15% of the sample. Sequenced: naive CD4+ T cells sorted from blood. The cell subset or site label on this specimen signifies: CD45RA+ positively selected. These receptors were collected from a young man in good health.

V gene TRBV6-5 combines with J gene TRBJ2-7; D is possibly TRBD1 (5 bases). The length of the CDR3 is 14 residues. Germline loops: CDR1 MNHEY, CDR2 SVGAGI. Trimming removed 5 bases at V and 2 bases at J, with 13 bases between. The chain's CDR3 is CASSRRDLTYEQYF. The CDR3 bases are TGTGCCAGCAGTCGCAGGGATCTGACCTACGAGCAGTACTTC.

The CDR3 DNA follows: TGTGCCACCAGCAGAGATCCGCGGGAGGGCCGCCCCGGGGAGCTGTTTTTT. Protein: CATSRDPREGRPGELFF. The chain recombines TRBV15 with TRBJ2-2, with 9 positions matching TRBD2. This CDR3 spans 17 amino acids. Per germline, CDR1 LNHNV and CDR2 YYDKDF (reference sequence). V shed 0 bases and J 6 bases; nucleotides not matched to a gene: 8.

The chain is built from TRBV5-1 and TRBJ2-2; D not resolved. Germline V lookup: CDR1 SGHRS, CDR2 YFSETQ. The CDR3 loop spans 16 amino acids. Between the trimmed V and J ends, which lost 6 bases and 5 bases, there was a span of 20 bases. The CDR3 reads CASTLLRAPETGELFF. The CDR3 nucleotides read TGCGCCAGCACTTTACTTCGGGCTCCTGAAACCGGGGAGCTGTTTTTT.

CDR3 amino acids: CASSWNRDTEAFF. As DNA, the CDR3 is TGTGCCAGCAGTTGGAACCGGGACACTGAAGCTTTCTTT. J is TRBJ1-1 and V is TRBV28; D is unclear. The CDR3 is 13 residues long. Trimming took 4 bases from V and 3 from J, leaving 9 bases between them. Germline CDR1 and CDR2: MDHEN and SYDVKM.

CDR3 loop: CASSTSGTGYSYEQYF. The CDR3 DNA sequence: TGTGCCAGCAGTACTTCCGGGACAGGGTACTCCTACGAGCAGTACTTC. The genes are TRBV28 and TRBJ2-7; TRBD1 matches at 9 bases. This CDR3 has 16 residues. Germline loops: CDR1 MDHEN, CDR2 SYDVKM. The V gene end was trimmed by 5 bases and the J gene end by 0 bases; junction bases not matched to a gene: 8.

This clone was found once. The chain joins TRBV4-3 to TRBJ1-3, with D hard to call. V dropped 0 bases and J dropped 8 bases, with 11 bases sitting between them. From germline, CDR1 is LGHNA and CDR2 YSLEER. The CDR3 contains 14 residues. The CDR3 region has the DNA TGCGCCAGCAGCCAAGAAAGAGGGAAGGACACCATATATTTT. Protein product: CASSQERGKDTIYF.

The chain uses TRBV15 and TRBJ2-7, with a weak D call TRBD1 (6 bases). This CDR3 region has 16 residues. CDR1 LNHNV and CDR2 YYDKDF come from the germline V gene (reference sequence). V was cut by 1 base and J by 6 bases, with 19 bases left in between. The CDR3 DNA sequence: TGTGCCACCAGCAGAGCTACCGGGACACCCCTAGGCGAGCAGTACTTC. This gives the protein CATSRATGTPLGEQYF. The full variable domain, its missing parts supplied by reference TRBV15 and TRBJ2-7, is DAMVIQNPRYQVTQFGKPVTLSCSQTLNHNVMYWYQQKSSQAPKLLFHYYDKDFNNEADTPDNFQSRRPNTSFCFLDIRSPGLGDTAMYLCATSRATGTPLGEQYFGPGTRLTVT.

V gene TRBV11-2 combines with J gene TRBJ2-1; TRBD2 aligns across 13 bases. The length of the CDR3 is 18 residues. The J segment lost 8 bases and the V segment lost 1 base, leaving 11 bases of the junction unmatched. CDR1 SGHAT and CDR2 FQNNGV come from the germline V gene. The CDR3 DNA follows: TGTGCCAGCAGCTTAGGGCCCTCTACTAGCGGGGGGGCCTATGAGCAGTTCTTC. Protein product: CASSLGPSTSGGAYEQFF.

The chain couples TRBV7-6 to TRBJ1-2; D gene uncertain. The V and J ends lost 1 base and 2 bases respectively, with 8 bases between them. The CDR3 sequence is 14 residues long. Per germline, CDR1 SGHVS and CDR2 FNYEAQ. The chain's CDR3 is CASSLGAVNYGYTF. The CDR3 nucleotides are TGTGCCAGCAGCTTAGGGGCAGTAAACTATGGCTACACCTTC.

Note on this clone: Compared with germline, one end of the junction differs, possibly owing to a read error. The chain uses TRBV30 and TRBJ2-1, with D tentatively TRBD1 or TRBD2 (5 bases each). The CDR3 has 13 residues. The V gene's germline CDR1 is GTSNPN and CDR2 SVGIG (reference sequence). As DNA, the CDR3 is TGTGCCTGGAGTACCTTAAACGGGACCCCAGTAGTCTTC. Protein product: CAWSTLNGTPVVF.

The rearrangement joins TRBV5-1 to TRBJ2-5; no clear D gene. Trimming took 7 bases from V and 5 from J, leaving 21 bases between them. Germline V CDR1 and CDR2: SGHRS, YFSETQ. CDR3 length equals 15 residues. This CDR3 is CASRRMPAAVETQYF. CDR3 sequence (DNA): TGCGCCAGCCGACGAATGCCGGCGGCTGTTGAGACCCAGTACTTC.

V gene TRBV29-1 combines with J gene TRBJ2-1, with 7 bases fitting TRBD2. Germline V CDR1 and CDR2: SQVTM, ANQGSEA. The CDR3 consists of 14 residues. V was pared by 4 bases and J by 7 bases, with 10 bases of the junction left unmatched. CDR3 nucleotide sequence: TGCAGCGTTGTCTGGGCGGGGGTCTGGAATGAGCAGTTCTTC. It translates to CSVVWAGVWNEQFF.

V and J are TRBV7-8 and TRBJ1-2, with 8 bases identical to TRBD1. The J segment lost 6 bases and the V segment lost 5 bases, leaving 5 bases of the junction unmatched. The CDR3 loop spans 13 amino acids. Per the germline V gene, CDR1 is SGHVS and CDR2 is FQNEAQ. CDR3 amino acids: CASSRTGFNGYTF. CDR3 in DNA: TGTGCCAGCAGCCGGACAGGGTTTAATGGCTACACCTTC. Full variable domain (rest looked up from reference TRBV7-8 and TRBJ1-2): GAGVSQSPRYKVAKRGQDVALRCDPISGHVSLFWYQQALGQGPEFLTYFQNEAQLDKSGLPSDRFFAERPEGSVSTLKIQRTQQEDSAVYLCASSRTGFNGYTFGSGTRLTVV.

V gene TRBV6-5 combines with J gene TRBJ1-2, with 7 bases aligning to TRBD1. Germline V gene sequence: CDR1 MNHEY, CDR2 SVGAGI. This CDR3 comprises 13 residues. J lost 4 bases, V lost 6 bases, and 5 bases had no gene match. The CDR3 is CASSSGQVYGYTF. The CDR3 DNA sequence: TGTGCCAGCAGCTCTGGACAGGTCTATGGCTACACCTTC.

The CDR3 loop is CASSLVGTANTEAFF. The CDR3 nucleotides read TGTGCCAGCAGCTTGGTTGGGACAGCGAACACTGAAGCTTTCTTT. The genes are TRBV5-5 and TRBJ1-1; 7 nucleotides match TRBD1. After removal of 0 bases from V and 1 base from J, the junction contained 3 bases not matched to a gene. CDR1 is SGHKS, CDR2 YYEKEE, per germline (reference sequence). The CDR3 totals 15 residues.

The chain recombines TRBV6-5 with TRBJ2-7, with D possibly called TRBD1 or TRBD2 (5 bases each). Germline V gene data show CDR1 as MNHEY and CDR2 as SVGAGI. Trimming shortened V by 6 bases and J by 11 bases, and 14 bases separated the two germline ends. The CDR3 consists of 11 residues. This CDR3 is CASRWGSVKYF. The CDR3 nucleotides are TGTGCCAGCAGGTGGGGGTCTGTTAAGTACTTC.

This clone was detected only once. Other DNA sequences in this sample translate to the same CDR3. This sequence joins TRBV5-1 and TRBJ2-3; 12 bases align to TRBD2. Germline V CDR1 and CDR2: SGHRS, YFSETQ. The CDR3 runs to 16 residues. Trimming took 1 base from V and 3 from J; bases not matched to a gene: 3. The CDR3 DNA sequence: TGCGCCAGCAGCTTGCCCGGGACTAGCGGGACAGATACGCAGTATTTT. This gives the protein CASSLPGTSGTDTQYF.

The chain carries TRBV29-1 and TRBJ1-2; D gene ambiguous. Trimming pared 2 bases from V and 1 base from J, leaving 17 bases between. The CDR3 extends over 16 amino acids. Germline CDR1 SQVTM, CDR2 ANQGSEA. The CDR3 DNA sequence: TGCAGCGTTGAACCCGAGCCCGCCCCCCTTAACTATGGCTACACCTTC. This translates into CSVEPEPAPLNYGYTF. Variable domain in full (rest from reference TRBV29-1 and TRBJ1-2): SAVISQKPSRDICQRGTSLTIQCQVDSQVTMMFWYRQQPGQSLTLIATANQGSEATYESGFVIDKFPISRPNLTFSTLTVSNMSPEDSSIYLCSVEPEPAPLNYGYTFGSGTRLTVV.

Of note for this clone: Other DNA sequences in the sample encode the same CDR3. V and J are TRBV10-3 and TRBJ2-2, with D maybe TRBD1 (5 bases). V was shortened by 5 bases and J by 1 base, with 5 bases between the two germline ends. This CDR3 contains 13 residues. CDR1 is ENHRY, CDR2 SYGVKD, per germline. CDR3 DNA sequence: TGTGCCATCAGTCAGGGGAACACCGGGGAGCTGTTTTTT. It encodes CAISQGNTGELFF.

About this clone: Within the sample, other DNA sequences also encode this same CDR3. The chain has TRBV7-9 and TRBJ1-3, with TRBD1 matching 10 bases. Germline-derived CDR1 and CDR2 are SEHNR and FQNEAQ (reference sequence). The CDR3 runs to 14 residues. The V and J ends lost 5 bases and 4 bases, in that order; junction bases with no gene match: 2. The CDR3 reads CASSLGQGGNTIYF. The CDR3 nucleotides read TGTGCCAGCAGCCTGGGACAGGGGGGAAACACCATATATTTT.

This chain links TRBV19 with TRBJ2-3; D call uncertain. With 4 bases removed from V and 2 bases from J, the gap between germline ends came to 10 bases. This CDR3 comprises 14 residues. Looked up from germline, CDR1 is LNHDA and CDR2 is SQIVND (reference sequence). CDR3 sequence: CASSTSVNTDTQYF. The CDR3 coding sequence is TGTGCCAGTAGTACCTCAGTTAACACAGATACGCAGTATTTT.

The chain employs TRBV7-6 and TRBJ2-3; TRBD2 might be the D (5 bases). The CDR3 is 16 residues long. Germline V CDR1 and CDR2: SGHVS, FNYEAQ. V was pared by 7 bases and J by 4 bases, with 21 bases between. CDR3 protein: CASKEAAPGVADTQYF. CDR3 nucleotide sequence: TGTGCCAGCAAGGAAGCCGCGCCCGGGGTAGCAGATACGCAGTATTTT.

The rearrangement links TRBV30 to TRBJ1-3; possibly TRBD1 for D (5 bases). V shed 5 bases and J shed 7 bases, with 18 bases lying between them. There are 14 residues in the CDR3. Germline values: CDR1 GTSNPN, CDR2 SVGIG (reference sequence). The CDR3 reads CAWARGRRRNTIYF. CDR3 nucleotide sequence: TGTGCCTGGGCCCGGGGACGGAGAAGGAACACCATATATTTT.

This chain connects TRBV18 to TRBJ2-7; D not certain. Trimming took off 3 bases at V and 4 bases at J, with 19 bases between the two ends. Germline CDR1 and CDR2: KGHSH and LQKENI. The CDR3 runs to 16 residues. The CDR3 region has the DNA TGTGCCAGCTCACCGCATATAGACAAAACCCCTTACGAGCAGTACTTC. This sequence encodes CASSPHIDKTPYEQYF.

The genes are TRBV7-9 and TRBJ2-1; no reliable D call. Germline-derived CDR1 and CDR2 are SEHNR and FQNEAQ (reference sequence). The V end lost 1 base, the J end lost 5 bases, and 12 bases lay between the germline ends. The CDR3 contains 15 residues. The chain's CDR3 is CASSLGGVDNNEQFF. DNA for the CDR3: TGTGCCAGCAGCTTAGGAGGCGTAGACAACAATGAGCAGTTCTTC.

This clone showed up just once. The CDR3 region is CATRVRGGTDTQYF. CDR3 DNA sequence: TGTGCCACCCGAGTGCGGGGGGGTACAGATACGCAGTATTTT. V is TRBV2 and J is TRBJ2-3; 9 positions agree with TRBD2. The germline CDR1 and CDR2 sequences are SNHLY and FYNNEI. Trimming at V came to 10 bases and at J to 3 bases, leaving 8 bases not matched to a gene. This CDR3 spans 14 amino acids.

Only one count was recorded for this clone. V gene TRBV10-3 combines with J gene TRBJ1-6; 7 nucleotides agree with TRBD1. Germline V CDR1 and CDR2: ENHRY, SYGVKD. The CDR3 has 15 residues. V lost 3 bases, J lost 7 bases, and 6 bases stayed unmatched. In DNA form, the CDR3 reads TGTGCCATCAGTGACGAGGGGGCAGGGAATTCACCCCTCCACTTT. This sequence encodes CAISDEGAGNSPLHF.

Comments on this clone: Other DNA sequences in this sample translate to the same CDR3. The gene calls are TRBV18 and TRBJ2-7, with D unclear. Trimming pared 0 bases from V and 4 bases from J, leaving 10 bases between. The CDR3 loop spans 14 amino acids. From germline, CDR1 is KGHSH and CDR2 LQKENI. CDR3 sequence: CASSPPNRLYEQYF. The CDR3 region has the DNA TGTGCCAGCTCACCACCGAATAGATTGTACGAGCAGTACTTC. Supplemented by reference TRBV18 and TRBJ2-7, the full variable domain reads NAGVMQNPRHLVRRRGQEARLRCSPMKGHSHVYWYRQLPEEGLKFMVYLQKENIIDESGMPKERFSAEFPKEGPSILRIQQVVRGDSAAYFCASSPPNRLYEQYFGPGTRLTVT.

The rearrangement links TRBV25-1 to TRBJ2-7, with TRBD1 matching over 9 bases. The junction had 8 bases not matched to a gene; V was cut back by 3 bases and J by 5 bases. The CDR3 consists of 15 residues. Germline V gives CDR1 MGHDK, CDR2 SYGVNS. The CDR3 DNA sequence: TGTGCCAGCAGTGACGTCGGGACAGGGTTCGACGAGCAGTACTTC. This sequence encodes CASSDVGTGFDEQYF.

The CDR3 DNA follows: TGTGCCAGCAGCCAAGTGACCGGGGCCCAATCCCCCAACGAGCAGTACTTC. Its protein product is CASSQVTGAQSPNEQYF. The chain has TRBV4-2 and TRBJ2-7; either TRBD1 or TRBD2 may supply D (5 bases each). CDR3 length: 17 residues. Germline assignment: CDR1 LGHNA and CDR2 YNFKEQ. Trimming shortened V by 1 base and J by 5 bases, and 21 bases separated the two germline ends.